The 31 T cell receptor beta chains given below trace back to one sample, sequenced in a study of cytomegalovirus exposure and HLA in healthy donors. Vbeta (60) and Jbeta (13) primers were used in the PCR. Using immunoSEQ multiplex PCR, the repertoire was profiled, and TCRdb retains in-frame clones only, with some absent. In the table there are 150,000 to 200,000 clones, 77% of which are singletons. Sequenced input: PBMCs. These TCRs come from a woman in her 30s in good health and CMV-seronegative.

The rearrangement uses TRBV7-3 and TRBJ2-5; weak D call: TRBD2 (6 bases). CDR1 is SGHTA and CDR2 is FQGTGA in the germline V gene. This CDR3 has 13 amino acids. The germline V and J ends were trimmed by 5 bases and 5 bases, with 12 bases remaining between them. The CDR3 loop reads CASSRDFGETQYF. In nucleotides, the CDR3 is TGTGCCAGCAGCCGGGACTTCGGGGAGACCCAGTACTTC. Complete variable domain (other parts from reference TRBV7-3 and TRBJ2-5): GAGVSQTPSNKVTEKGKYVELRCDPISGHTALYWYRQSLGQGPEFLIYFQGTGAADDSGLPNDRFFAVRPEGSVSTLKIQRTERGDSAVYLCASSRDFGETQYFGPGTRLLVL.

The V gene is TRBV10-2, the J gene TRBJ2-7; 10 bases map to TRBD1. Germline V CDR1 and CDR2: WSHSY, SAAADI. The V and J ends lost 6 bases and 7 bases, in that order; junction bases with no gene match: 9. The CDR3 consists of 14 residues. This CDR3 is CASSSGQGPTEQYF. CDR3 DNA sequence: TGCGCCAGCAGCTCGGGACAGGGGCCTACTGAGCAGTACTTC.

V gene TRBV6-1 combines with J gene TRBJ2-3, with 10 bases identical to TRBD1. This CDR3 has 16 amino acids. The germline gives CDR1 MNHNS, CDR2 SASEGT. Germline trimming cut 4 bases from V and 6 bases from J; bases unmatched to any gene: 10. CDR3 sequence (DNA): TGTGCCAGCAGTGTAGGGGGGACAGGGGTTGCGGATACGCAGTATTTT. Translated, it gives CASSVGGTGVADTQYF.

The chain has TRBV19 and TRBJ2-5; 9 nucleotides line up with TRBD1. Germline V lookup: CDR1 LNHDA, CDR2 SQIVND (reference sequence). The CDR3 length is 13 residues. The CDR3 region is CAVRRTGEETQYF. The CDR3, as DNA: TGTGCAGTACGGAGGACAGGGGAAGAGACCCAGTACTTC. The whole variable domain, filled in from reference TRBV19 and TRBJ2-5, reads DGGITQSPKYLFRKEGQNVTLSCEQNLNHDAMYWYRQDPGQGLRLIYYSQIVNDFQKGDIAEGYSVSREKKESFPLTVTSAQKNPTAFYLCAVRRTGEETQYFGPGTRLLVL.

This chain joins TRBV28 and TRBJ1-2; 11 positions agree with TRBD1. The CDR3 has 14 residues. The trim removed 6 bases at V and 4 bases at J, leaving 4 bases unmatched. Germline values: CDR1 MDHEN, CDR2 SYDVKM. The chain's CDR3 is CASRPGTGGYGYTF. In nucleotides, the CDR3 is TGTGCCAGCAGGCCAGGGACAGGGGGCTATGGCTACACCTTC.

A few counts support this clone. CDR3 sequence: CASSIGGDTGELFF. Written as DNA, the CDR3 is TGTGCCAGCAGCATCGGGGGGGACACCGGGGAGCTGTTTTTT. The chain recombines TRBV7-3 with TRBJ2-2, with TRBD2 matching 8 bases. Trimming at V came to 5 bases and at J to 3 bases, leaving 2 bases not matched to a gene. Germline CDR1 and CDR2: SGHTA and FQGTGA. The CDR3 sequence is 14 residues long. Drawing the rest from reference TRBV7-3 and TRBJ2-2, the complete variable domain is GAGVSQTPSNKVTEKGKYVELRCDPISGHTALYWYRQSLGQGPEFLIYFQGTGAADDSGLPNDRFFAVRPEGSVSTLKIQRTERGDSAVYLCASSIGGDTGELFFGEGSRLTVL.

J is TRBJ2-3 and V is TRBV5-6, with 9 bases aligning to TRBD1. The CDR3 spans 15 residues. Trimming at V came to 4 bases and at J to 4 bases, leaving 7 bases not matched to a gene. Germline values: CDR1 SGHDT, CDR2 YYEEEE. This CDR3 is CASSRGQGYADTQYF. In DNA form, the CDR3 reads TGTGCCAGCAGCCGGGGACAGGGTTACGCAGATACGCAGTATTTT. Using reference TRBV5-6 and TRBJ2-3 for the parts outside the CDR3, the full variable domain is DAGVTQSPTHLIKTRGQQVTLRCSPKSGHDTVSWYQQALGQGPQFIFQYYEEEERQRGNFPDRFSGHQFPNYSSELNVNALLLGDSALYLCASSRGQGYADTQYFGPGTRLTVL.

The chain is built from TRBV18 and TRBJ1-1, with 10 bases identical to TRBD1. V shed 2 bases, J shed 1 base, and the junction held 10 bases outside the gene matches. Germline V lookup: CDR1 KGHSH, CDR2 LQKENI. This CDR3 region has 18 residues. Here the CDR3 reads CASSPRTGTGEGNTEAFF. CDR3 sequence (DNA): TGTGCCAGCTCACCAAGGACCGGGACAGGGGAGGGGAACACTGAAGCTTTCTTT.

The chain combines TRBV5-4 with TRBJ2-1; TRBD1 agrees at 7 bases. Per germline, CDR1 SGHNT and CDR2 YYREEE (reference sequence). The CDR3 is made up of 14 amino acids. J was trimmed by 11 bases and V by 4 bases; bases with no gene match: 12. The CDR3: CASSIPTGWRKQFF. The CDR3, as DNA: TGTGCCAGCAGCATACCGACAGGGTGGAGGAAGCAGTTCTTC.

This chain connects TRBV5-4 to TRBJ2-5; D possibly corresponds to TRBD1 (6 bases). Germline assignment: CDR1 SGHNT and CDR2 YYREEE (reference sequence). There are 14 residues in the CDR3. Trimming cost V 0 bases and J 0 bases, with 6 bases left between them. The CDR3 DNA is TGTGCCAGCAGCTTGGGGACAGACCAAGAGACCCAGTACTTC. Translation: CASSLGTDQETQYF.

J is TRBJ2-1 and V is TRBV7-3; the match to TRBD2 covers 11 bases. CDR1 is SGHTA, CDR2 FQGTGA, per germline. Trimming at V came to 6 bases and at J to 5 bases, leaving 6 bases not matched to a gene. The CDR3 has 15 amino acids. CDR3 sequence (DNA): TGTGCCAGCAGGGGCGGGACTAGCGGTAACAATGAGCAGTTCTTC. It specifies CASRGGTSGNNEQFF.

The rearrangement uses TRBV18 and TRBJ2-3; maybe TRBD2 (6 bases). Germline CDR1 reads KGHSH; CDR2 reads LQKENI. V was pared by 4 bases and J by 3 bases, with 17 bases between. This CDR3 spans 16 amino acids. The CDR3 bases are TGTGCCAGCTCACGAAACCCGGGACTCCTGACAGATACGCAGTATTTT. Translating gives CASSRNPGLLTDTQYF. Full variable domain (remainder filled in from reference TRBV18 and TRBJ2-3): NAGVMQNPRHLVRRRGQEARLRCSPMKGHSHVYWYRQLPEEGLKFMVYLQKENIIDESGMPKERFSAEFPKEGPSILRIQQVVRGDSAAYFCASSRNPGLLTDTQYFGPGTRLTVL.

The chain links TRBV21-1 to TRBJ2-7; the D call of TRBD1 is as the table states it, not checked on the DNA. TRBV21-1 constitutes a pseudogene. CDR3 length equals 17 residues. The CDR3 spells CASSMTPGQGFFHEQYF. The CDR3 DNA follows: TGTGCCAGCAGCATGACCCCGGGACAGGGGTTTTTCCACGAGCAGTACTTC.

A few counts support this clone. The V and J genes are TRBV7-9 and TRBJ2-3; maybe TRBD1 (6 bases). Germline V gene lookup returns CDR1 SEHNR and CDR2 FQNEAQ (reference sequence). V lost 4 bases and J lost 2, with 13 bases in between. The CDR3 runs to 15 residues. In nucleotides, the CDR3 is TGTGCCAGCAGCTGGAAAACAGGGCACACAGATACGCAGTATTTT. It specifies CASSWKTGHTDTQYF.

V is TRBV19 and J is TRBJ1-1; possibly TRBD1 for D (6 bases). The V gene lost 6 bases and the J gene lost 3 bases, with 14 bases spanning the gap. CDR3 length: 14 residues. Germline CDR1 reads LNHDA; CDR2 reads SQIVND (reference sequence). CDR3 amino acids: CASRRQGLDTEAFF. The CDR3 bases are TGTGCCAGTAGGAGGCAGGGGCTGGACACTGAAGCTTTCTTT.

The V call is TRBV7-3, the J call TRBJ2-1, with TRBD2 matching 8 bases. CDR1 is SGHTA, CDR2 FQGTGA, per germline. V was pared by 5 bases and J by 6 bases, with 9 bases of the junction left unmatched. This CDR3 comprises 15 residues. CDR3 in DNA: TGTGCCAGCAGCCGAACCGGGACTAGGGGCAATGAGCAGTTCTTC. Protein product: CASSRTGTRGNEQFF. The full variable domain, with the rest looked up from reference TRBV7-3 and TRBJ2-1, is GAGVSQTPSNKVTEKGKYVELRCDPISGHTALYWYRQSLGQGPEFLIYFQGTGAADDSGLPNDRFFAVRPEGSVSTLKIQRTERGDSAVYLCASSRTGTRGNEQFFGPGTRLTVL.

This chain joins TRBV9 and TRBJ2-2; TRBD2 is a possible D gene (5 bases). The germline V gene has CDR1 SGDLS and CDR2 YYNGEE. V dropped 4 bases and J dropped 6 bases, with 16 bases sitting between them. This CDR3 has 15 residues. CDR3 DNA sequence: TGTGCCAGCAGCTTACTCGGCGGGTTGGCCGGGGAGCTGTTTTTT. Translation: CASSLLGGLAGELFF. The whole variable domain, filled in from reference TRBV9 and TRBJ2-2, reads DSGVTQTPKHLITATGQRVTLRCSPRSGDLSVYWYQQSLDQGLQFLIQYYNGEERAKGNILERFSAQQFPDLHSELNLSSLELGDSALYFCASSLLGGLAGELFFGEGSRLTVL.

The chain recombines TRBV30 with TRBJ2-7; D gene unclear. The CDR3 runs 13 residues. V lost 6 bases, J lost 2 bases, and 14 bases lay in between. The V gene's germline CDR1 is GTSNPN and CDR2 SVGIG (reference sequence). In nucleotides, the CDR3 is TGTGCCTGCCTCCTAGTTCCCCCCTACGAGCAGTACTTC. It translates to CACLLVPPYEQYF.

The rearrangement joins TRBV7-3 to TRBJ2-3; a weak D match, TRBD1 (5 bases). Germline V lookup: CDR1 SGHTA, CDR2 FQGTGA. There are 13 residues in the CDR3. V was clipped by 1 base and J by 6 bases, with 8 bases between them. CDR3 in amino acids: CASSLNPGDTQYF. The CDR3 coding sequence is TGTGCCAGCAGCTTAAACCCAGGGGATACGCAGTATTTT.

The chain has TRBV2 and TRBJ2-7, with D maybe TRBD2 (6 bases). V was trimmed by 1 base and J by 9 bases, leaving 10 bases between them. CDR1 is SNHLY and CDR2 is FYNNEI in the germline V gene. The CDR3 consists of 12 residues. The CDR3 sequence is CASSEDGGGQYF. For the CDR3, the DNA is TGTGCCAGCAGTGAAGACGGGGGAGGGCAGTACTTC.

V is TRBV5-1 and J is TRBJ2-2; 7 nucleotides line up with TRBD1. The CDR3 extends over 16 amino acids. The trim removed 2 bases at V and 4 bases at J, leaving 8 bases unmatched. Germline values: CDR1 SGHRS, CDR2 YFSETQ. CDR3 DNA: TGCGCCAGCAGCTTACAGGGGTTTTGGAGCACCGGGGAGCTGTTTTTT. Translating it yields CASSLQGFWSTGELFF.

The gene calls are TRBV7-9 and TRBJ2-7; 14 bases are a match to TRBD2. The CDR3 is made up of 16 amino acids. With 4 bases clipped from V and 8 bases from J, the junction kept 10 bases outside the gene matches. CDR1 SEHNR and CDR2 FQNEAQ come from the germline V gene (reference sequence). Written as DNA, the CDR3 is TGTGCCAGCAGCTCGGGACTAGCGGGAGACGTTCCGAAGCAGTACTTC. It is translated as CASSSGLAGDVPKQYF.

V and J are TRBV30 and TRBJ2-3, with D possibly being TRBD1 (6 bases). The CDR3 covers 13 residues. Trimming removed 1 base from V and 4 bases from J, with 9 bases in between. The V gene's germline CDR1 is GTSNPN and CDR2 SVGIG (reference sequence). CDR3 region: CAWSAGGADTQYF. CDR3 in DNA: TGTGCCTGGAGTGCTGGGGGCGCAGATACGCAGTATTTT.

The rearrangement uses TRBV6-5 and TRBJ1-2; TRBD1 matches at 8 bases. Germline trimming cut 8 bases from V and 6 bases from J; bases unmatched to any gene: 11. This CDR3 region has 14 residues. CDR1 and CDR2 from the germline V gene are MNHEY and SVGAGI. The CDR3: CASFRGRGSNGYTF. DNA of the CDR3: TGTGCCAGCTTCAGGGGGCGAGGTTCGAATGGCTACACCTTC.

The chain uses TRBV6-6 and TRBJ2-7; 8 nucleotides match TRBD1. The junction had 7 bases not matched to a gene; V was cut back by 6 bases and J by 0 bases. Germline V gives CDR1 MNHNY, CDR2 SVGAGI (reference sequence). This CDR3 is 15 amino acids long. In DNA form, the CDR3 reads TGTGCCAGCAGCCGAGGACAGGGCGACTCCTACGAGCAGTACTTC. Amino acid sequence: CASSRGQGDSYEQYF.

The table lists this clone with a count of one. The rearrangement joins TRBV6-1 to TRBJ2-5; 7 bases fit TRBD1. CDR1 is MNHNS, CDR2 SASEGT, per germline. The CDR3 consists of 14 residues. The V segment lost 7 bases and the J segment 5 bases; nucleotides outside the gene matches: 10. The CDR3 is CASNEDRVDETQYF. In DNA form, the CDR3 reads TGTGCCAGCAACGAAGACAGGGTTGACGAGACCCAGTACTTC.

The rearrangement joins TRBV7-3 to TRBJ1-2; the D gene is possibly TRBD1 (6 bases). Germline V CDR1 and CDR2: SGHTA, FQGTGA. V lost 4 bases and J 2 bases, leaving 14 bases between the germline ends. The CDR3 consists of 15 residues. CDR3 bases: TGTGCCAGCAGCTCGACAGGAGGCCGAAACTATGGCTACACCTTC. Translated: CASSSTGGRNYGYTF.

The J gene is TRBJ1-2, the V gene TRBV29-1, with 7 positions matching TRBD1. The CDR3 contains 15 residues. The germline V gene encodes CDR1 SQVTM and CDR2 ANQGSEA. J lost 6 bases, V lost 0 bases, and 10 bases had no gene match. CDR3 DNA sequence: TGCAGCGTTGAAGATCAAGGCAGGGGGTGGGATGGCTACACCTTC. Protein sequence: CSVEDQGRGWDGYTF.

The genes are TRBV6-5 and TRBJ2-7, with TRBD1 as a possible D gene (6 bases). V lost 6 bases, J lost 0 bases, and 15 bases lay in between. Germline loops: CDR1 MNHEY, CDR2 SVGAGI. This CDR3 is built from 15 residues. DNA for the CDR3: TGTGCCAGCAGCGCTGGTGGGGGCTTCTCCTACGAGCAGTACTTC. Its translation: CASSAGGGFSYEQYF.

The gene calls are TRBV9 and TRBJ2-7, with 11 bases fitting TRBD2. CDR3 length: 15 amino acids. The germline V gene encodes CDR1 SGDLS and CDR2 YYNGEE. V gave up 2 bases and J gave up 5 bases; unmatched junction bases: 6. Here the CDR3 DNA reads TGTGCCAGCAGCGTTAGACTAGCGGGACCTAACGAGCAGTACTTC. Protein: CASSVRLAGPNEQYF.

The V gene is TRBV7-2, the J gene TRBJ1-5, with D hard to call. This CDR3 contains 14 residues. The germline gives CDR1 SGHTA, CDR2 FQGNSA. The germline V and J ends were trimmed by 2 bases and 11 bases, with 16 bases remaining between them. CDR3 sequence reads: CASSLNQASYTQHF. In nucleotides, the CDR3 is TGTGCCAGCAGCTTAAATCAGGCCTCCTATACCCAGCATTTT.